A single sample is the source of the 5 T cell receptor beta chains below, sequenced in a study of blood T cell repertoires in COVID-19 (dated by TCRdb to the early 2020s). The library was generated by the immunoSEQ multiplex PCR assay. TCRdb retrieved this table from immuneACCESS and kept in-frame rearrangements only. Not all clones are present; in checked studies, unresolved V genes account for under half, and no reason is known for the remainder. The sample table lists fewer than 300,000 clones, approximately 78% of them with a count of one. About 5% of the sample rests with the top ten. Sequencing was performed on PBMCs or T cells enriched from blood (not recorded which). The receptors derive from a man in his forties or fifties who had been exposed to COVID-19.

The V gene is TRBV19, the J gene TRBJ1-1; 9 bases are shared with TRBD1. Per the germline V gene, CDR1 is LNHDA and CDR2 is SQIVND (reference sequence). The V gene end was trimmed by 7 bases and the J gene end by 8 bases; junction bases not matched to a gene: 8. The CDR3 extends over 13 amino acids. The DNA for the CDR3 is TGTGCCAGTACCACCACAGGGGGCCGGGAAGCTTTCTTT. Protein sequence: CASTTTGGREAFF.

J is TRBJ2-1 and V is TRBV5-4, with a weak D call TRBD2 (5 bases). Germline CDR1 is SGHNT and CDR2 is YYREEE (reference sequence). V lost 7 bases to trimming and J lost 2 bases, with 19 bases between them. This CDR3 is built from 16 residues. The DNA for the CDR3 is TGTGCCAGCGGCGAACCTCGGACTGACCCCTACAATGAGCAGTTCTTC. As protein: CASGEPRTDPYNEQFF.

The chain carries TRBV7-2 and TRBJ2-2; 10 nucleotides align to TRBD2. Germline V gives CDR1 SGHTA, CDR2 FQGNSA. This CDR3 has 17 residues. After removal of 5 bases from V and 7 bases from J, the junction contained 13 bases not matched to a gene. CDR3 sequence reads: CASSQLAGVPSGGELFF. CDR3 DNA sequence: TGTGCCAGCAGCCAGCTAGCGGGAGTTCCTAGCGGCGGGGAGCTGTTTTTT.

V usage is TRBV27 and J usage is TRBJ2-2; 12 bases match TRBD2. J lost 3 bases, V lost 10 bases, and 12 bases had no gene match. The CDR3 is made up of 17 amino acids. Looked up from germline, CDR1 is MNHEY and CDR2 is SMNVEV (reference sequence). The CDR3 sequence: CATAGLAGGLDTGELFF. DNA for the CDR3: TGTGCCACCGCAGGCCTAGCGGGAGGGTTGGACACCGGGGAGCTGTTTTTT.

The chain has TRBV3-1 (or the pseudogene TRBV3-2) and TRBJ2-7; 7 bases line up with TRBD1. J gave up 6 bases and V 3 bases, and 5 bases lay outside the gene matches. This CDR3 is 13 amino acids long. Germline lookup yields CDR1 LGHDT and CDR2 YNNKEL (reference sequence). CDR3 sequence: CASSHTGVREQYF. In nucleotides, the CDR3 is TGTGCCAGCAGCCACACAGGGGTCCGCGAGCAGTACTTC.